Following are 18 T cell receptor beta chains from one sample sequenced in a study of CD8+CD57+ T cells in acquired aplastic anemia. Previously, flow cytometry had revealed CD8+CD57+ cell expansion in the patients chosen for sequencing. Genomic DNA, serving as template, underwent TCR beta VDJ and CDR3 profiling. In TCRdb, the reads were re-called with MiXCR into one record per CDR3 protein. The repertoire consists of 150,000 to 200,000 distinct CDR3 sequences, with roughly half occurring once and the leading ten covering around a tenth. The sequencing input was sorted CD4+, CD8+, or CD8+CD57+ T cells (not recorded which) from PBMCs. The receptor source for this set is a human donor with aplastic anemia.

This clonotype was recorded once. This chain links TRBV6-5 with TRBJ2-2, with TRBD1 matching over 7 bases. The CDR3 loop spans 14 amino acids. Trimming took 4 bases from V and 4 from J; bases not matched to a gene: 3. The germline CDR1 and CDR2 sequences are MNHEY and SVGAGI. The CDR3: CASSSGQFTGELFF. CDR3 bases: TGTGCCAGCAGTTCGGGACAGTTCACCGGGGAGCTGTTTTTT.

Concerning this clonotype itself: A much larger clone differs by one base, so this may be a read error. The CDR3 reads CASRGTSGSWEQYF. In DNA, the CDR3 is TGTGCCAGCAGGGGGACTAGCGGGAGCTGGGAGCAGTACTTC. The J gene is TRBJ2-7, the V gene TRBV12-3 or TRBV12-4; 14 nucleotides line up with TRBD2. The CDR3 totals 14 residues. The V segment lost 6 bases and the J segment 7 bases; nucleotides outside the gene matches: 5.

The rearrangement links TRBV24-1 to TRBJ2-3; 13 nucleotides agree with TRBD2. The germline gives CDR1 KGHDR, CDR2 SFDVKD. V gave up 4 bases and J gave up 2 bases; unmatched junction bases: 5. The CDR3 is 17 residues long. For the CDR3, the DNA is TGTGCCACCAGTGAACCGGGACTAGCGGGGATCACAGATACGCAGTATTTT. It encodes CATSEPGLAGITDTQYF.

At least ten counts were recorded for this clonotype. The rearrangement links TRBV15 to TRBJ2-2; D possibly corresponds to TRBD1 (5 bases). CDR3 length: 17 amino acids. Germline CDR1 is LNHNV and CDR2 is YYDKDF (reference sequence). V was clipped by 1 base and J by 1 base, with 13 bases between them. The CDR3 sequence: CATSRGPGFLNTGELFF. CDR3 bases: TGTGCCACCAGCAGAGGACCAGGGTTTTTGAACACCGGGGAGCTGTTTTTT.

This clonotype was seen just once. The rearrangement joins TRBV24-1 to TRBJ2-7; D possibly corresponds to TRBD1 (5 bases). With 4 bases removed from V and 5 bases from J, the gap between germline ends came to 14 bases. Germline V gives CDR1 KGHDR, CDR2 SFDVKD. This CDR3 is built from 14 residues. The CDR3 region is CATSDRQNLHEQYF. CDR3 DNA: TGTGCCACCAGTGACAGACAGAATCTCCACGAGCAGTACTTC.

The J gene is TRBJ2-3, the V gene TRBV2; D gene uncertain. This CDR3 comprises 13 residues. V lost 6 bases and J lost 3, with 10 bases in between. The V gene's germline CDR1 is SNHLY and CDR2 FYNNEI. The DNA for the CDR3 is TGTGCCAGCAGCCCCGGACGGACAGATACGCAGTATTTT. Encoded protein: CASSPGRTDTQYF. Filled out from reference TRBV2 and TRBJ2-3, the complete variable domain reads EPEVTQTPSHQVTQMGQEVILRCVPISNHLYFYWYRQILGQKVEFLVSFYNNEISEKSEIFDDQFSVERPDGSNFTLKIRSTKLEDSAMYFCASSPGRTDTQYFGPGTRLTVL.

The chain joins TRBV7-2 to TRBJ1-2, with D unclear. Trimming cost V 5 bases and J 0 bases, with 10 bases left between them. The germline V gene has CDR1 SGHTA and CDR2 FQGNSA. The CDR3 is 14 amino acids. In nucleotides, the CDR3 is TGTGCCAGCAGCCCGGATCCATCTAACTATGGCTACACCTTC. The encoded protein is CASSPDPSNYGYTF.

This chain links TRBV2 with TRBJ1-2; D is undetermined. CDR1 and CDR2 (germline): SNHLY, FYNNEI. Trimming removed 8 bases at V and 0 bases at J, with 10 bases between. This CDR3 region has 13 residues. Written as DNA, the CDR3 is TGTGCCAGCGCCCAGGAAGCTAACTATGGCTACACCTTC. Protein: CASAQEANYGYTF.

Regarding this clonotype: At one boundary the junction diverges from the germline segment, which might be a read error. The CDR3 sequence is CAISPIGYAF. DNA for the CDR3: TGTGCCATCAGTCCAATCGGCTACGCCTTC. V and J are TRBV10-3 and TRBJ1-2; D is uncertain. The CDR3 sequence is 10 residues long. CDR1 is ENHRY and CDR2 is SYGVKD in the germline V gene.

This clonotype has at least ten counts. This CDR3 is CASRPRQVGDNQPQHF. In DNA form, the CDR3 reads TGTGCCAGCAGACCGCGCCAGGTCGGGGACAATCAGCCCCAGCATTTT. The chain joins TRBV3-1 to TRBJ1-5; no definite D call. The CDR3 has 16 residues. From germline, CDR1 is LGHDT and CDR2 YNNKEL (reference sequence). The germline V and J ends were trimmed by 6 bases and 3 bases, with 18 bases remaining between them. Complete variable domain (other parts from reference TRBV3-1 and TRBJ1-5): DTAVSQTPKYLVTQMGNDKSIKCEQNLGHDTMYWYKQDSKKFLKIMFSYNNKELIINETVPNRFSPKSPDKAHLNLHINSLELGDSAVYFCASRPRQVGDNQPQHFGDGTRLSIL.

This clonotype was counted at least ten times. This chain joins TRBV25-1 and TRBJ1-1; tentative D call: TRBD1 (5 bases). The CDR3 totals 14 residues. Germline V gene sequence: CDR1 MGHDK, CDR2 SYGVNS. Trimming shortened V by 11 bases and J by 1 base, and 17 bases separated the two germline ends. Here the CDR3 reads CACKKGPTNTEAFF. The CDR3 nucleotides read TGTGCCTGCAAGAAGGGACCGACGAACACTGAAGCTTTCTTT.

This clonotype was seen a few times. The CDR3 DNA is TGCAGTGCTAGGGGACAGGGGGCGGACTACGAGCAGTACTTC. This encodes CSARGQGADYEQYF. V and J are TRBV20-1 and TRBJ2-7; 12 positions agree with TRBD1. CDR3 length: 14 amino acids. Trimming cost V 3 bases and J 3 bases; bases outside gene matches: 3. In germline, CDR1 is DFQATT, CDR2 SNEGSKA (reference sequence).

In this sample, this clonotype turned up many times. The genes are TRBV20-1 and TRBJ2-7, with D hard to call. Trimming took 0 bases from V and 0 from J, leaving 12 bases between them. CDR1 is DFQATT, CDR2 SNEGSKA, per germline (reference sequence). The CDR3 is 15 residues long. CDR3 amino acids: CSARDQIGPSYEQYF. DNA for the CDR3: TGCAGTGCTAGAGATCAAATAGGACCCTCCTACGAGCAGTACTTC.

The chain employs TRBV2 and TRBJ1-2; no definite D call. V shed 6 bases and J shed 8 bases, with 19 bases lying between them. CDR1 is SNHLY and CDR2 is FYNNEI in the germline V gene. The CDR3 length is 14 residues. In DNA, the CDR3 is TGTGCCAGCAGGATTAATAGAGGGCCTTCGGGCTACACCTTC. This sequence encodes CASRINRGPSGYTF.

V gene TRBV10-3 combines with J gene TRBJ2-3, with unresolved D. This CDR3 contains 12 residues. Trimming shortened V by 6 bases and J by 6 bases, and 10 bases separated the two germline ends. CDR1 and CDR2 (germline): ENHRY, SYGVKD. CDR3 amino acids: CAISRNLDTQYF. CDR3 sequence (DNA): TGTGCCATCAGCCGGAACCTTGATACGCAGTATTTT.

The rearrangement uses TRBV25-1 and TRBJ1-2, with a possible D match to TRBD1 (6 bases). The CDR3 length is 16 residues. CDR1 is MGHDK, CDR2 SYGVNS, per germline. The V end was cut by 1 base, the J end by 8 bases, with 20 bases between. The CDR3 DNA is TGTGCCAGCAGTGAATGGGGGCGGGAGACAGAACTCGGCTACACCTTC. Protein: CASSEWGRETELGYTF.

The chain is built from TRBV4-2 and TRBJ2-3; D gene uncertain. Germline values: CDR1 LGHNA, CDR2 YNFKEQ. V shed 4 bases and J shed 1 base, with 18 bases lying between them. This CDR3 spans 17 amino acids. Here the CDR3 reads CASSPPPSQYGTDTQYF. The CDR3 bases are TGTGCCAGCAGCCCCCCCCCGAGCCAGTACGGCACAGATACGCAGTATTTT.

V and J are TRBV5-4 and TRBJ2-5; a weak D match, TRBD2 (5 bases). CDR1 and CDR2 (germline): SGHNT, YYREEE (reference sequence). The CDR3 contains 13 residues. V was shortened by 4 bases and J by 3 bases, with 10 bases between the two germline ends. CDR3 residues: CASSKDGKETQYF. The CDR3 nucleotides read TGTGCCAGCAGCAAGGACGGGAAAGAGACCCAGTACTTC.